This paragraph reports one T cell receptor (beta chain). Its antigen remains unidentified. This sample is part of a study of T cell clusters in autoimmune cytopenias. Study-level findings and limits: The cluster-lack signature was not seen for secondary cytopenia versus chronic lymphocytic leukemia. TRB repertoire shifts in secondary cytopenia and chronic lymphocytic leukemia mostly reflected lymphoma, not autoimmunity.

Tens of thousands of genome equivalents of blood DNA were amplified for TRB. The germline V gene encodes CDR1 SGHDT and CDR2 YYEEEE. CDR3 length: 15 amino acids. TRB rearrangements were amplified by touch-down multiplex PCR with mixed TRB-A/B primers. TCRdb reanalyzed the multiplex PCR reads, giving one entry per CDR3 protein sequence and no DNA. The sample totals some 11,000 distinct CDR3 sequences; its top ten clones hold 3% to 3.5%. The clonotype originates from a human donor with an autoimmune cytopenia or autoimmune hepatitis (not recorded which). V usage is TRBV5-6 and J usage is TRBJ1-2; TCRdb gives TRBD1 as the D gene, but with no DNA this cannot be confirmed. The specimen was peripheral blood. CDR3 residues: CASSLTGTGGDGYTF.